A single sample is the source of the 16 T cell receptor beta chains below, sequenced in a study of blood T cell repertoires in COVID-19. The table came from immunoSEQ multiplex PCR; TCRdb's copy has only in-frame clones and leaves some out. The table lists just over 150,000 clones, around 89% of them singletons. Sequenced: peripheral blood. All receptors come from a woman in her forties with acute or convalescent COVID-19.

This rearrangement joins TRBV9 to TRBJ2-3; D may be TRBD2 (6 bases). The CDR3 length is 15 residues. Germline V lookup: CDR1 SGDLS, CDR2 YYNGEE. V lost 2 bases and J lost 2, with 12 bases in between. The CDR3 loop is CASSVGLIYTDTQYF. CDR3 bases: TGTGCCAGCAGCGTGGGACTTATTTACACAGATACGCAGTATTTT.

The rearrangement uses TRBV19 and TRBJ1-2, with D perhaps matching TRBD1 (5 bases). This CDR3 has 13 amino acids. Trimming removed 4 bases from V and 6 bases from J, with 12 bases in between. In germline, CDR1 is LNHDA, CDR2 SQIVND (reference sequence). CDR3 DNA sequence: TGTGCCAGTAGTACCCGGACATCGGATGGCTACACCTTC. It specifies CASSTRTSDGYTF.

The rearrangement uses TRBV18 and TRBJ1-5; 7 nucleotides match TRBD1. The junction had 8 bases not matched to a gene; V was cut back by 3 bases and J by 6 bases. The length of the CDR3 is 15 residues. The V gene's germline CDR1 is KGHSH and CDR2 LQKENI. This CDR3 reads CASSPYSTGVQPQHF. Written as DNA, the CDR3 is TGTGCCAGCTCACCGTATAGTACAGGGGTTCAGCCCCAGCATTTT.

The chain carries TRBV4-1 and TRBJ1-2; 7 positions match TRBD1. This CDR3 spans 15 amino acids. CDR1 and CDR2 (germline): MGHRA, YSYEKL. With V trimmed by 0 bases and J by 4 bases, 5 bases remained unmatched. CDR3 in DNA: TGCGCCAGCAGCCAAGATTGGGACAGTTTCTATGGCTACACCTTC. This sequence encodes CASSQDWDSFYGYTF.

The chain combines TRBV11-2 with TRBJ1-1; a possible D gene is TRBD1 (6 bases). This CDR3 has 16 residues. The V gene's germline CDR1 is SGHAT and CDR2 FQNNGV. V shed 5 bases and J shed 3 bases, with 19 bases lying between them. CDR3 DNA: TGTGCCAGCAGCCCAAACAGGGTTTTCGAAGACACTGAAGCTTTCTTT. This codes for CASSPNRVFEDTEAFF.

The chain uses TRBV11-2 and TRBJ2-5, with 11 bases matching TRBD2. Germline assignment: CDR1 SGHAT and CDR2 FQNNGV. V dropped 0 bases and J dropped 1; count of bases not matched to a gene: 7. This CDR3 is built from 18 residues. CDR3 DNA: TGTGCCAGCAGCTTAGATCCACCACTAGCGGGGGCCCAAGAGACCCAGTACTTC. Residues: CASSLDPPLAGAQETQYF.

The V gene is TRBV11-2, the J gene TRBJ2-1, with 9 positions matching TRBD2. The germline gives CDR1 SGHAT, CDR2 FQNNGV. This CDR3 has 14 amino acids. J lost 6 bases, V lost 6 bases, and 6 bases had no gene match. Written as DNA, the CDR3 is TGTGCCAGCAGAGCGGTAGCGGGAGCCAATGAGCAGTTCTTC. It is translated as CASRAVAGANEQFF.

There are a few counts of this clone. The chain carries TRBV27 and TRBJ2-2, with a possible D match to TRBD1 (6 bases). Per the germline V gene, CDR1 is MNHEY and CDR2 is SMNVEV (reference sequence). The CDR3 totals 16 residues. With 7 bases removed from V and 4 bases from J, the gap between germline ends came to 19 bases. This CDR3 reads CASTRGGTRITGELFF. CDR3 bases: TGTGCCAGCACCCGGGGTGGGACAAGAATCACCGGGGAGCTGTTTTTT.

The CDR3 loop is CASSEYVGHVYGYTF. Here the CDR3 DNA reads TGTGCCAGCAGTGAATATGTTGGGCACGTCTATGGCTACACCTTC. The J gene is TRBJ1-2, the V gene TRBV6-1; no firm D call. The CDR3 runs to 15 residues. Per the germline V gene, CDR1 is MNHNS and CDR2 is SASEGT. V was clipped by 2 bases and J by 4 bases, with 14 bases between them.

This chain uses TRBV10-1 with TRBJ1-2, with D tentatively TRBD1 (5 bases). V lost 3 bases, J lost 4 bases, and 15 bases lay in between. Germline V gives CDR1 WNHNN, CDR2 SYGVQD (reference sequence). The CDR3 runs to 15 residues. CDR3 nucleotides: TGCGCCAGCAGTGAAGGGGTCGGGACTCCCTATGGCTACACCTTC. This gives the protein CASSEGVGTPYGYTF.

This chain links TRBV19 with TRBJ2-1; 8 bases are shared with TRBD1. V dropped 4 bases and J dropped 8; count of bases not matched to a gene: 7. Germline V lookup: CDR1 LNHDA, CDR2 SQIVND (reference sequence). There are 14 residues in the CDR3. The CDR3 here is CASSTGQGWDEQFF. For the CDR3, the DNA is TGTGCCAGTAGTACCGGACAGGGATGGGATGAGCAGTTCTTC.

V is TRBV6-5 and J is TRBJ2-6; D perhaps matches TRBD1 (5 bases). Germline CDR1 is MNHEY and CDR2 is SVGAGI. This CDR3 comprises 15 residues. Trimming cost V 6 bases and J 2 bases, with 11 bases left between them. CDR3 amino acids: CASSQTGAGANVLTF. The CDR3 DNA follows: TGTGCCAGCAGCCAAACAGGTGCTGGGGCCAACGTCCTGACTTTC.

This chain uses TRBV2 with TRBJ1-1; the match to TRBD1 covers 8 bases. Germline CDR1 and CDR2: SNHLY and FYNNEI. CDR3 size: 15 residues. The junction had 6 bases not matched to a gene; V was cut back by 5 bases and J by 1 base. The CDR3 DNA is TGTGCCAGCAGTCCCTGGACAGGGTGGAACACTGAAGCTTTCTTT. It codes for CASSPWTGWNTEAFF.

The gene calls are TRBV10-3 and TRBJ1-2; 8 bases map to TRBD1. Germline trimming cut 7 bases from V and 2 bases from J; bases unmatched to any gene: 0. CDR3 length: 12 amino acids. Germline loops: CDR1 ENHRY, CDR2 SYGVKD. The DNA for the CDR3 is TGTGCCATCACAGGGGGCAACTATGGCTACACCTTC. Translated: CAITGGNYGYTF.

The V call is TRBV2, the J call TRBJ2-1, with 7 bases that match TRBD1. The CDR3 is 15 residues long. The V and J ends lost 8 bases and 4 bases, in that order; junction bases with no gene match: 11. The V gene's germline CDR1 is SNHLY and CDR2 FYNNEI. As DNA, the CDR3 is TGTGCCAGCGGAGAGGGACAGAATATGTACAATGAGCAGTTCTTC. It is translated as CASGEGQNMYNEQFF.

This clone was seen only a few times. The chain joins TRBV16 to TRBJ1-5; D is perhaps TRBD1 (6 bases). The CDR3 loop spans 15 amino acids. Trimming removed 2 bases from V and 6 bases from J, with 14 bases in between. Germline V gene lookup returns CDR1 KGHSY and CDR2 FQNENV. The CDR3 spells CASSQVPTGTQPQHF. CDR3 DNA: TGTGCCAGCAGCCAAGTCCCAACAGGGACTCAGCCCCAGCATTTT.